The sample holds many counts of the clone carrying this T cell receptor beta chain. The junction differs from germline at one of its ends, possibly a read error. RNA transcripts were the template, and TCR beta CDR3 regions were amplified from them. First-round RT-PCR employed HTBI primers, with a second-round multiplex PCR after it. TCRdb fed the multiplex PCR reads into MiXCR, producing one record per CDR3 protein. The profile shows fewer than 350,000 distinct CDR3 sequences, 15% to 20% of them singletons. The CDR3 is 15 amino acids. Enrollment excluded any patients with other autoimmune diseases, uncontrolled infections, pregnancy or lactation. These data belong to a study of Graves' ophthalmopathy and Graves' hyperthyroidism.

The chain employs TRBV12-3 or TRBV12-4 and TRBJ2-2, with TRBD2 identical over 9 bases. The source of this sequence is an adult man with Graves' ophthalmopathy. Material: peripheral blood. The CDR3 loop reads CASRQTSGDTGEPFF. CDR3 in DNA: TGTGCCAGCAGACAGACTAGCGGAGACACCGGGGAGCCGTTTTTT.